These T cell receptor beta chains were read from a single sample in a study of cytotoxic CD8 clonotypes in ibrutinib-treated CLL. Libraries were prepared by immunoSEQ multiplex PCR; TCRdb keeps only in-frame clonotypes and omits some of them. The sample includes 270,000 or so clones, less than 85% of them seen just once. The sample here was PBMCs, taken at disease progression, from a patient treated with ibrutinib. These receptors originate from a human donor with chronic lymphocytic leukemia. Each CDR3 is given with its conserved first and last residue. D genes are given only for firm matches. Clone size appears in some rows only: once, few, many, or a class for an expanded clone.

J gene,clone size,D gene,V gene,CDR3 protein,CDR3 DNA
TRBJ2-3,-,TRBD1,TRBV19,CASSRTGWYTDTQYF,TGTGCCAGTAGTAGGACAGGTTGGTACACAGATACGCAGTATTTT
TRBJ1-4,-,TRBD1,TRBV2,CASSVVGTGISGANEKLFF,TGTGCCAGCAGTGTGGTCGGGACAGGGATTTCAGGAGCTAATGAAAAACTGTTTTTT
TRBJ2-5,-,TRBD2,TRBV6-5,CASSPYASGETQYF,TGTGCCAGCAGCCCCTACGCTAGCGGAGAGACCCAGTACTTC
TRBJ2-3,-,-,TRBV4-3,CASSQDDLGDTQYF,TGCGCCAGCAGCCAAGACGACCTCGGGGATACGCAGTATTTT
TRBJ2-5,-,TRBD1,TRBV19,CATRDRGETQYF,TGTGCCACCCGGGACAGGGGAGAGACCCAGTACTTC
TRBJ1-3,once,-,TRBV7-2,CASSSTGNTGNTIYF,TGTGCCAGCAGCTCCACAGGGAATACTGGAAACACCATATATTTT
TRBJ1-4,-,-,TRBV28,CASSNLLDGTNEKLFF,TGTGCCAGCAGTAACCTCCTGGACGGGACTAATGAAAAACTGTTTTTT
TRBJ2-3,-,-,TRBV29-1,CSVDPSADTQYF,TGCAGCGTTGATCCGTCTGCAGATACGCAGTATTTT
TRBJ2-5,-,TRBD2,TRBV7-7,CASSLELAGGKETQYF,TGTGCCAGCAGCTTAGAGCTAGCGGGAGGCAAAGAGACCCAGTACTTC
TRBJ2-1,once,-,TRBV18,CASSPLDWGVYNEQFF,TGTGCCAGCTCACCTCTTGACTGGGGGGTCTACAATGAGCAGTTCTTC
TRBJ2-3,-,-,TRBV27,CASSSLIIGGTDTQYF,TGTGCCAGCAGTTCACTTATTATAGGGGGCACAGATACGCAGTATTTT
TRBJ2-2,-,-,TRBV10-3,CAIPVKNTGELFF,TGTGCCATCCCAGTGAAGAACACCGGGGAGCTGTTTTTT
TRBJ2-7,-,-,TRBV11-2,CASSHDPQVTYEQYF,TGTGCCAGCAGCCACGATCCACAGGTCACCTACGAGCAGTACTTC
TRBJ1-2,-,TRBD1,TRBV28,CASSTPDRVGYGYTF,TGTGCCAGCAGCACCCCTGACAGGGTCGGCTATGGCTACACCTTC
TRBJ2-5,-,-,TRBV6-5,CASRLANQETQYF,TGTGCCAGCCGGCTAGCGAATCAAGAGACCCAGTACTTC
TRBJ2-2,-,-,TRBV12-5,CASVRVANTGELFF,TGTGCTAGTGTCCGGGTTGCGAACACCGGGGAGCTGTTTTTT
TRBJ1-2,few,-,TRBV7-8,CASSYAGRGNYGYTF,TGTGCCAGCAGCTATGCCGGGAGGGGGAACTATGGCTACACCTTC
TRBJ2-5,-,-,TRBV29-1,CSVEDRGETQYF,TGCAGCGTTGAAGATCGGGGGGAGACCCAGTACTTC
TRBJ1-2,-,TRBD1,TRBV11-2,CASSLRQGLASYTF,TGTGCCAGCAGTTTAAGACAGGGGTTGGCGAGCTACACCTTC
TRBJ1-1,-,-,TRBV9,CASSVGRRGAFF,TGTGCCAGCAGCGTAGGCAGGAGAGGAGCTTTCTTT
TRBJ2-7,-,-,TRBV15,CATSPPTGLYEQYF,TGTGCCACCAGCCCACCCACCGGGTTATACGAGCAGTACTTC
TRBJ1-2,few,TRBD1,TRBV6-1,CASSERDSYGYTF,TGTGCCAGCAGTGAAAGGGACAGCTATGGCTACACCTTC
TRBJ2-3,-,TRBD2,TRBV5-4,CASSLDGLATGGDTQYF,TGTGCCAGCAGCTTGGATGGACTAGCGACCGGAGGAGATACGCAGTATTTT
TRBJ1-2,few,TRBD1,TRBV18,CASSPARDSYGYTF,TGTGCCAGCTCACCTGCCCGGGACAGCTATGGCTACACCTTC
TRBJ2-1,-,-,TRBV29-1,CSAGESYNEQFF,TGCAGCGCAGGGGAGTCCTACAATGAGCAGTTCTTC
TRBJ2-2,-,-,TRBV29-1,CSVEDTGAGGELFF,TGCAGCGTTGAAGATACGGGGGCCGGCGGGGAGCTGTTTTTT
TRBJ1-3,-,-,TRBV7-8,CASSLDGNSGNTIYF,TGTGCCAGCAGCTTAGACGGAAACTCTGGAAACACCATATATTTT
TRBJ2-7,-,TRBD2,TRBV7-2,CASSLGLAAVYEQYF,TGTGCCAGCAGCTTAGGGCTAGCGGCGGTCTACGAGCAGTACTTC
TRBJ2-7,-,-,TRBV5-4,CASSLAGVGLYEQYF,TGTGCCAGCAGCCTCGCCGGGGTGGGGTTGTACGAGCAGTACTTC
TRBJ2-6,-,TRBD1,TRBV27,CASSFLAGAVGTVRGSGANVLTF,TGTGCCAGCAGTTTCCTGGCAGGGGCGGTGGGGACAGTGCGCGGCTCTGGGGCCAACGTCCTGACTTTC
TRBJ2-5,-,-,TRBV2,CASTRSIQETQYF,TGTGCCAGCACTCGTAGTATACAAGAGACCCAGTACTTC
TRBJ2-3,-,-,TRBV7-3,CASSLGLGASDTQYF,TGTGCCAGCAGCTTAGGTTTGGGGGCATCAGATACGCAGTATTTT
TRBJ1-5,once,-,TRBV30,CAWRGGSGTPNQPQHF,TGTGCCTGGAGGGGGGGATCCGGGACGCCCAATCAGCCCCAGCATTTT
TRBJ2-3,few,TRBD1,TRBV13,CASSLVLGDRGRDTQYF,TGTGCCAGCAGCCTGGTCTTGGGAGACAGGGGGCGGGATACGCAGTATTTT
TRBJ2-7,-,TRBD2,TRBV7-2,CASSFSGGPYEQYF,TGTGCCAGCAGCTTCTCGGGGGGGCCCTACGAGCAGTACTTC
TRBJ2-3,once,-,TRBV5-4,CASSGGAAGPSTDTQYF,TGTGCCAGCAGCGGGGGTGCGGCGGGTCCAAGCACAGATACGCAGTATTTT
TRBJ2-1,-,-,TRBV14,CASSQDPRKAGSYNEQFF,TGTGCCAGCAGCCAAGATCCAAGGAAGGCAGGGAGCTACAATGAGCAGTTCTTC
TRBJ2-5,few,-,TRBV4-1,CASSQDRETQYF,TGCGCCAGCAGCCAAGATCGGGAGACCCAGTACTTC
TRBJ2-1,-,-,TRBV23-1,CASSQNPLRARSSYNEQFF,TGCGCCAGCAGTCAAAACCCACTCCGGGCTAGGAGCTCCTACAATGAGCAGTTCTTC
TRBJ2-2,-,TRBD1,TRBV6-5,CASSSWTGSGTGELFF,TGTGCCAGCAGTTCCTGGACAGGGTCGGGCACCGGGGAGCTGTTTTTT
TRBJ2-1,-,TRBD1,TRBV6-6,CASSLPGQATNEQFF,TGTGCCAGCAGTCTCCCGGGACAGGCCACCAATGAGCAGTTCTTC
TRBJ2-5,once,-,TRBV4-1,CASSQPWRAQETQYF,TGCGCCAGCAGCCAACCGTGGAGGGCCCAAGAGACCCAGTACTTC